The present TCR beta chain was sequenced within a study of OX40 agonist ivuxolimab in advanced cancers. Study details: Partial responses occurred in Three dose-escalation patients, one with hepatocellular carcinoma and two with cutaneous melanoma. General study findings and limits: Relative to CD4+, CD8+ T cells held more expanded clones on average. The work left the antigen specificity of expanded peripheral T cells undetermined.

Details on this clone: What it binds is unknown.

Measured with immunoSEQ multiplex PCR; TCRdb has only the in-frame clones, and not every one. The repertoire holds approximately 76,000 clones, with over 90% as singletons. Blood samples were obtained at baseline, cycle 4 day 1, and cycle 7 day 1. Sequenced material: CD4+ or CD8+ T cells sorted from blood, taken in a trial of the OX40 agonist ivuxolimab. The source is an adult with an advanced solid tumor such as melanoma, head and neck, liver or kidney cancer.

This CDR3 is CASSLAPGGENQPQHF. DNA for the CDR3: TGTGCCAGCAGTCTCGCACCAGGGGGGGAGAATCAGCCCCAGCATTTT. The rearrangement joins TRBV27 to TRBJ1-5; 7 bases line up with TRBD1. CDR1 MNHEY and CDR2 SMNVEV come from the germline V gene (reference sequence). V dropped 5 bases and J dropped 4; count of bases not matched to a gene: 11. The CDR3 length is 16 residues.